This TCR beta chain was identified during a study of breast tumors, draining lymph nodes, adjacent tissues. Samples came from axillary lymph nodes draining the breast cancer. Germline V gives CDR1 SGHTA, CDR2 FQGTGA. Trimming took off 5 bases at V and 8 bases at J, with 15 bases between the two ends. The CDR3 is 13 residues long. TCRdb reanalysed the multiplex PCR reads using MiXCR and keeps one entry per CDR3 protein. The table shows over 250,000 distinct CDR3 sequences, with around 30% occurring only once. The sequence came from a female donor with breast cancer. Some clones in this sample may be carry-over from other donors' samples. Sequenced input: axillary lymph node tissue. The gene calls are TRBV7-3 and TRBJ1-2, with a possible D match to TRBD1 (6 bases). CDR3 nucleotide sequence: TGTGCCAGCAGCAATGGGGGCGTCTGGGGCTACACCTTC. Protein: CASSNGGVWGYTF.